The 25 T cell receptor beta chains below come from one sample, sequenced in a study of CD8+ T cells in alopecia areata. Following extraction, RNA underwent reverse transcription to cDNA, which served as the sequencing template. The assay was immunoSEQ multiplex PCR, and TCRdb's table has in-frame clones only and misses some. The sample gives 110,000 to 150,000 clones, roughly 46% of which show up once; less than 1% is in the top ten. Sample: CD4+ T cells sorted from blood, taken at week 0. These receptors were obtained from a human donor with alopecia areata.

The CDR3 DNA is TGTGCCACCCGACAGGGCTACGAGCAGTACTTC. It yields the protein CATRQGYEQYF. The chain employs TRBV27 and TRBJ2-7, with TRBD1 matching 7 bases. This CDR3 is 11 amino acids long. Germline assignment: CDR1 MNHEY and CDR2 SMNVEV (reference sequence). The J segment lost 3 bases and the V segment lost 10 bases, leaving 3 bases of the junction unmatched.

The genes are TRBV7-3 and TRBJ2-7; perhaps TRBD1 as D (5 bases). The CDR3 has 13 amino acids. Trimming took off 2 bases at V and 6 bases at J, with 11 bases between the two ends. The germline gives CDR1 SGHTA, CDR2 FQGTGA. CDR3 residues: CASSLDQTGEQYF. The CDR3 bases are TGTGCCAGCAGCTTAGACCAAACAGGCGAGCAGTACTTC. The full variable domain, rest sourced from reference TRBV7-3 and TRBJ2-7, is GAGVSQTPSNKVTEKGKYVELRCDPISGHTALYWYRQSLGQGPEFLIYFQGTGAADDSGLPNDRFFAVRPEGSVSTLKIQRTERGDSAVYLCASSLDQTGEQYFGPGTRLTVT.

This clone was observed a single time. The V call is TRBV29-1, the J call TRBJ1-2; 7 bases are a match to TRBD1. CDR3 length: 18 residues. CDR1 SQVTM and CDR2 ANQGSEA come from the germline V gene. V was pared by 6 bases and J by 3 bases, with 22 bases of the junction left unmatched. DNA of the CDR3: TGCAGCGTCGATCGAGGGGGACAGAACATAGTCGGCGACTATGGCTACACCTTC. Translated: CSVDRGGQNIVGDYGYTF.

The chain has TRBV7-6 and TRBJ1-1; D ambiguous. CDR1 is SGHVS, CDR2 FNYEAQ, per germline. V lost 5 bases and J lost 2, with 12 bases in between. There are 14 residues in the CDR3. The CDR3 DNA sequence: TGTGCCAGCAGCCCCCGAGGATTTAACACTGAAGCTTTCTTT. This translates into CASSPRGFNTEAFF.

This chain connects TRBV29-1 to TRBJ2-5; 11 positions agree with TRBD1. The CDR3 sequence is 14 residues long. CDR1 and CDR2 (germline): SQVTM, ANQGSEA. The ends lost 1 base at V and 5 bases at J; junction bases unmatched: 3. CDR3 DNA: TGCAGCGTTGAAGCGGGGGACAGGGGGGAGACCCAGTACTTC. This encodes CSVEAGDRGETQYF.

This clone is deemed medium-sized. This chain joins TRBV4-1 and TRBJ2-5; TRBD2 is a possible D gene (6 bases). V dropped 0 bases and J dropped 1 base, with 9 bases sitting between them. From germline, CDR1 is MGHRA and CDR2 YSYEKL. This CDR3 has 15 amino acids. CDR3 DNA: TGCGCCAGCAGCCAAGACGGGACTCTCCAAGAGACCCAGTACTTC. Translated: CASSQDGTLQETQYF.

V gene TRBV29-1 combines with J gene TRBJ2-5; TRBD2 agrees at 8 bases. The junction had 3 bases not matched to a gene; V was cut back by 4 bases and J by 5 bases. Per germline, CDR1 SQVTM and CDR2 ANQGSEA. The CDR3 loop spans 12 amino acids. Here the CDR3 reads CSVGGLAETQYF. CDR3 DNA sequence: TGCAGCGTTGGTGGACTAGCTGAGACCCAGTACTTC.

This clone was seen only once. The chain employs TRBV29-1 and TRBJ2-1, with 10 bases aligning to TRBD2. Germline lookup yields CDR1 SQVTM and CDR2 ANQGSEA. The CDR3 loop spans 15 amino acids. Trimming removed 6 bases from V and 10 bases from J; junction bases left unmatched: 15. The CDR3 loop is CSVVGASGRVREQFF. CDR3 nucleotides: TGCAGCGTCGTTGGGGCTAGCGGGAGAGTTCGGGAGCAGTTCTTC.

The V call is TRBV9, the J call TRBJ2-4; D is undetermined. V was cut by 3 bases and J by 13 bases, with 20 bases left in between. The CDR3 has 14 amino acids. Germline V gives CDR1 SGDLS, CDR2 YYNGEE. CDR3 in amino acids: CASSAADGLQTQYF. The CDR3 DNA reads TGTGCCAGCAGCGCGGCCGACGGGCTCCAGACACAGTACTTC.

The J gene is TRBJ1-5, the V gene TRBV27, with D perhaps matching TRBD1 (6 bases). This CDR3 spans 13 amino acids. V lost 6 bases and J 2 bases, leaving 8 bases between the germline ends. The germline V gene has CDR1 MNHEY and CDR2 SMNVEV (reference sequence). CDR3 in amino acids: CASSYRGNQPQHF. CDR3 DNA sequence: TGTGCCAGCAGCTACAGGGGCAATCAGCCCCAGCATTTT.

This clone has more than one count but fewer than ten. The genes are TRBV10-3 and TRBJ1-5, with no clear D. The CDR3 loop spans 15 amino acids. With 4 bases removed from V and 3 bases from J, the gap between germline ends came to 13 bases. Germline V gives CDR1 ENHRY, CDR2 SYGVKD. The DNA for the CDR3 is TGTGCCATCAGTGGTACAGTGGGAGACAATCAGCCCCAGCATTTT. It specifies CAISGTVGDNQPQHF.

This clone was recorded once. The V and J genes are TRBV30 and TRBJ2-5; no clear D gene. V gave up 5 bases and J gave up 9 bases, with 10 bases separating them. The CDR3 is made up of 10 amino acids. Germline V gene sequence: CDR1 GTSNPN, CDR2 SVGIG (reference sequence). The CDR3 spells CAWGEIAQYF. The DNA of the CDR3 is TGTGCCTGGGGAGAGATCGCCCAGTACTTC.

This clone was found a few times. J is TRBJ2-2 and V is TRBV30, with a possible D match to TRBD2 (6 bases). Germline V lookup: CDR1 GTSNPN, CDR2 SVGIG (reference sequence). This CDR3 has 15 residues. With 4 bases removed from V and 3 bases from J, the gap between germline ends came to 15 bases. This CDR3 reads CAWIPRGSDTGELFF. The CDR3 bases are TGTGCCTGGATTCCCCGGGGGTCGGACACCGGGGAGCTGTTTTTT.

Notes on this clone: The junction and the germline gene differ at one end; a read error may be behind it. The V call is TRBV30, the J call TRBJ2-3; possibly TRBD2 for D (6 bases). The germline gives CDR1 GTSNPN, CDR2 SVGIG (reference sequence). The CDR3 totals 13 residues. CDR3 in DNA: TGTGCCGGGAGGTCTGGCGGCACAGATACGCAGTATTTT. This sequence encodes CAGRSGGTDTQYF. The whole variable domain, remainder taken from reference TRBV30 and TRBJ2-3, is SQTIHQWPATLVQPVGSPLSLECTVEGTSNPNLYWYRQAAGRGLQLLFYSVGIGQISSEVPQNLSASRPQDRQFILSSKKLLLSDSGFYLCAGRSGGTDTQYFGPGTRLTVL.

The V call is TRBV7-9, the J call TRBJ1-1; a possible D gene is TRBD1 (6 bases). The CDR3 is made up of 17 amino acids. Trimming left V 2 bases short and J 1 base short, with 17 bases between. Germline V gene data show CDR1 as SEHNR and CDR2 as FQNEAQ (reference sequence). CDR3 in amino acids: CASSLNPGGRGNTEAFF. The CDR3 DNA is TGTGCCAGCAGCTTAAACCCCGGGGGGCGAGGGAACACTGAAGCTTTCTTT.

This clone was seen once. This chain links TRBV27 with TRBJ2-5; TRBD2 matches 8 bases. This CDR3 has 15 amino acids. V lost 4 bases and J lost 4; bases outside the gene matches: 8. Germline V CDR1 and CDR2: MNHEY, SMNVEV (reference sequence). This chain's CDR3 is CASSYTGGPGETQYF. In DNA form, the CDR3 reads TGTGCCAGCAGTTACACGGGAGGGCCAGGAGAGACCCAGTACTTC.

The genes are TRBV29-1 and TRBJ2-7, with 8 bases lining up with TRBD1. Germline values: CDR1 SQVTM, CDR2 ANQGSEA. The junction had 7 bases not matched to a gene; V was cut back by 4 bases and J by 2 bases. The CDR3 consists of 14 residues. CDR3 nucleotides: TGCAGCGTTGTACTTCAGGGGGCCGCCTACGAGCAGTACTTC. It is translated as CSVVLQGAAYEQYF.

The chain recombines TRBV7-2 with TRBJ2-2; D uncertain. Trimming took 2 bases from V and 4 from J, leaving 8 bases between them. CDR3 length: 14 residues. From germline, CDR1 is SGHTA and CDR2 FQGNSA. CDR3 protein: CASSLPLPTGELFF. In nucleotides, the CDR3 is TGTGCCAGCAGCTTACCCCTTCCCACCGGGGAGCTGTTTTTT.

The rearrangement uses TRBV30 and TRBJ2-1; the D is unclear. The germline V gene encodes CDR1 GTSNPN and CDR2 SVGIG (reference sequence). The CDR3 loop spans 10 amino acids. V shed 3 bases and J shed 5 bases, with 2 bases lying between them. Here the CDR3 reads CAWRHNEQFF. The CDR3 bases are TGTGCCTGGAGGCACAATGAGCAGTTCTTC.

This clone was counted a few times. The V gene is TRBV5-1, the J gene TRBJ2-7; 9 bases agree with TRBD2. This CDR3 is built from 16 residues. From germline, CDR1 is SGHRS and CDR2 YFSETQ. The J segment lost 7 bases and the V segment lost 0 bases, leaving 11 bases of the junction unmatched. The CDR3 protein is CASSLGGGGRAEEQYF. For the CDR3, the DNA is TGCGCCAGCAGCTTGGGCGGTGGCGGGAGGGCGGAGGAGCAGTACTTC.

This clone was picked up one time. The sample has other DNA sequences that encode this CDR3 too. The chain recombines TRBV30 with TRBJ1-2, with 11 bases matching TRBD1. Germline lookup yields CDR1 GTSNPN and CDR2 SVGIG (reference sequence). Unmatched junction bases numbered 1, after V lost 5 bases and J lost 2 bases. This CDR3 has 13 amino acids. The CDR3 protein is CAWGDRGNYGYTF. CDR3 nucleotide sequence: TGTGCCTGGGGGGACAGGGGGAACTATGGCTACACCTTC.

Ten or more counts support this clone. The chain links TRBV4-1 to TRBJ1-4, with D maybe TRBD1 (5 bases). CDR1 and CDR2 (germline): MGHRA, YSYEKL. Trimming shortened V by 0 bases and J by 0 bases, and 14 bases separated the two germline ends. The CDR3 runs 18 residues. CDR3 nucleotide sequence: TGCGCCAGCAGCCAAGATTTGGGAACAGGCACAACTAATGAAAAACTGTTTTTT. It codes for CASSQDLGTGTTNEKLFF.

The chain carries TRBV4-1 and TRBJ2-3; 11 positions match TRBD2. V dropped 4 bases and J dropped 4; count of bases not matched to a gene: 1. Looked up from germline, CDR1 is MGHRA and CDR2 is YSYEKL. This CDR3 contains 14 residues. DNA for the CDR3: TGCGCCAGCAGCCTTAGCGGGAGGGCAGATACGCAGTATTTT. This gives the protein CASSLSGRADTQYF.

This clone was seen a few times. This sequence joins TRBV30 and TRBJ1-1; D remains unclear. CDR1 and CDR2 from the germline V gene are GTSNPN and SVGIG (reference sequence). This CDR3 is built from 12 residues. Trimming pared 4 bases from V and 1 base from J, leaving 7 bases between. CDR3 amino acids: CAWNPRNTEAFF. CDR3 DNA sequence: TGTGCCTGGAATCCGAGGAACACTGAAGCTTTCTTT.

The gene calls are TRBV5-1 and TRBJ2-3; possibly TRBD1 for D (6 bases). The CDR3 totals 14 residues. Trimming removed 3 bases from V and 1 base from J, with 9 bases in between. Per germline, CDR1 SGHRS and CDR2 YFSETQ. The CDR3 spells CASSYGQRTDTQYF. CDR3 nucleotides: TGCGCCAGCAGCTACGGACAGCGCACAGATACGCAGTATTTT.